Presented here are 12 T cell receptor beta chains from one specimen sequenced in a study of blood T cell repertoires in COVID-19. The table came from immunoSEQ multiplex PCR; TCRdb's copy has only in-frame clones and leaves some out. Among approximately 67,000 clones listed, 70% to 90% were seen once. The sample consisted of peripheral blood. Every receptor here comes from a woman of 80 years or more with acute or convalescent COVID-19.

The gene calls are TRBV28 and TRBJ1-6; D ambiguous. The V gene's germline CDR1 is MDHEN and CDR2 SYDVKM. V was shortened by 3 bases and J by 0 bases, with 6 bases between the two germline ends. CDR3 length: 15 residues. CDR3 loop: CASSLRSSYNSPLHF. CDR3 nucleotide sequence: TGTGCCAGCAGTTTGAGAAGCTCCTATAATTCACCCCTCCACTTT. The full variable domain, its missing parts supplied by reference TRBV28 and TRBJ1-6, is DVKVTQSSRYLVKRTGEKVFLECVQDMDHENMFWYRQDPGLGLRLIYFSYDVKMKEKGDIPEGYSVSREKKERFSLILESASTNQTSMYLCASSLRSSYNSPLHFGNGTRLTVT.

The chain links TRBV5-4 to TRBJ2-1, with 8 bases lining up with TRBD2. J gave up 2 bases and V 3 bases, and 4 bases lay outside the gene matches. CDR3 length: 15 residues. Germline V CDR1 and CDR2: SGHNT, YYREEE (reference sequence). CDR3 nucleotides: TGTGCCAGCAGCTATAATAGCGGGGCCTACAATGAGCAGTTCTTC. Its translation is CASSYNSGAYNEQFF.

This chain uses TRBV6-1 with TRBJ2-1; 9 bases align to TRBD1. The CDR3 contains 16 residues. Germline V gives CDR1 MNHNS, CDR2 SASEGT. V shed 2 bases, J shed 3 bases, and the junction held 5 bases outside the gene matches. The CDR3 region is CASSELSGQGYNEQFF. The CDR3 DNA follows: TGTGCCAGCAGTGAATTATCGGGACAGGGCTACAATGAGCAGTTCTTC.

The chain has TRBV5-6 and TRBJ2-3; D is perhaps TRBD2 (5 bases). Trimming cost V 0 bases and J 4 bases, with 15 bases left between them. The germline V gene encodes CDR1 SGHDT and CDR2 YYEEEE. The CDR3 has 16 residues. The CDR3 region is CASSLGFLANSDTQYF. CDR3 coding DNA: TGTGCCAGCAGCTTGGGTTTTCTAGCAAACTCAGATACGCAGTATTTT.

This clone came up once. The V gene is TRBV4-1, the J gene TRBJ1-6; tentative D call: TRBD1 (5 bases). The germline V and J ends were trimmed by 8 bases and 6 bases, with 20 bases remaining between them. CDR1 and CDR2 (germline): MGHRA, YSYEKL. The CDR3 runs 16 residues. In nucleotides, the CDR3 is TGCGCCAGCCACGAAGATCCCGTCGGGGGTAATTCACCCCTCCACTTT. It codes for CASHEDPVGGNSPLHF.

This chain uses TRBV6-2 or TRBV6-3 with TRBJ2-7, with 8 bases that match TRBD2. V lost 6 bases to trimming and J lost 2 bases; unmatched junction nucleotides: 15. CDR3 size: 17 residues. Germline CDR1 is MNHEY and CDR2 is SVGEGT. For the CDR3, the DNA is TGTGCCAGCAGCTCTGGAGGCGGGAGGTCTTTACCCTACGAGCAGTACTTC. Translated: CASSSGGGRSLPYEQYF.

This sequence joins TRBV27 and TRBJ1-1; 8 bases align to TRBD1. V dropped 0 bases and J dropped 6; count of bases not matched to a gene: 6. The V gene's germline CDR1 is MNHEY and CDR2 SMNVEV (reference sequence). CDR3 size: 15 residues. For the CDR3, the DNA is TGTGCCAGCAGTTTATCGCAGGGGGCTGGGGCTGAAGCTTTCTTT. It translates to CASSLSQGAGAEAFF.

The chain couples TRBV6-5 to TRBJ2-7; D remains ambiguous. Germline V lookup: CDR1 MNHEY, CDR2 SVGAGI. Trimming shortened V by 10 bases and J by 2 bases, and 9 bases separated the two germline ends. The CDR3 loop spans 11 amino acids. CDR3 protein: CATLSPYEQYF. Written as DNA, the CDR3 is TGTGCCACTCTCTCCCCCTACGAGCAGTACTTC.

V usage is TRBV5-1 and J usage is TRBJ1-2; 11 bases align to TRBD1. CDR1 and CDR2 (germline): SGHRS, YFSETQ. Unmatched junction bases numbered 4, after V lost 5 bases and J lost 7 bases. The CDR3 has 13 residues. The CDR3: CASREGTGGGYTF. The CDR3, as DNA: TGCGCCAGCAGGGAAGGGACAGGGGGTGGCTACACCTTC.

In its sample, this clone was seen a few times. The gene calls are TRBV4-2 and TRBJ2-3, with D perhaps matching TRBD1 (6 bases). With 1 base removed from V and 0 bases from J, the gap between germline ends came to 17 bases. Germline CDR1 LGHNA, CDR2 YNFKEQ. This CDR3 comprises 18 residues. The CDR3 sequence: CASSQGSFRGFSTDTQYF. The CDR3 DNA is TGTGCCAGCAGCCAAGGCTCGTTTAGGGGGTTTAGCACAGATACGCAGTATTTT.

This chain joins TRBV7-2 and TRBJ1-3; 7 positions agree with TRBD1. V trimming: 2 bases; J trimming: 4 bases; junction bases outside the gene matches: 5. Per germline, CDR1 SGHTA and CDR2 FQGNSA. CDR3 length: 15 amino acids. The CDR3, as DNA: TGTGCCAGCAGCTTATGGGCAGGGGGAGGAAACACCATATATTTT. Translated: CASSLWAGGGNTIYF.

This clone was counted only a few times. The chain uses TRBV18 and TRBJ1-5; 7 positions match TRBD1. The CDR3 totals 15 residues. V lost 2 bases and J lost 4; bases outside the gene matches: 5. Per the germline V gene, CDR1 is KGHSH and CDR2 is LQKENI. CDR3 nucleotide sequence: TGTGCCAGCTCACCAGGGACAGTCGAGAATCAGCCCCAGCATTTT. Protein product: CASSPGTVENQPQHF.